This T cell receptor beta chain was recovered during a study of high-grade serous ovarian cancer treatment subgroups. About the study: Samples averaged around 13,000 reads and roughly 7,700 unique TCR beta rearrangements.

Produced via immunoSEQ multiplex PCR; TCRdb's table is partial and in-frame only. The sample has about a thousand clones, around 82% seen once; the top ten hold 5.5% to 6.5%. This CDR3 is built from 14 residues. Trimming removed 1 base at V and 8 bases at J, with 12 bases between. Germline CDR1 reads MGHDK; CDR2 reads SYGVNS. Details on this clone: Its specificity is not known.

Tumor samples were obtained before definitive surgery or chemotherapy. Study conclusions and caveats: Bulk tumor TCR sequencing gave no spatial information. TCR clonal relatedness correlated positively with neoantigen level.

This TCR derives from a human donor with high-grade serous ovarian cancer. Source material: tumor tissue. The rearrangement joins TRBV25-1 to TRBJ1-3; D remains unclear. In nucleotides, the CDR3 is TGTGCCAGCAGTGAATCCCGGGGTACGGACACCATATATTTT. Protein product: CASSESRGTDTIYF.